This record concerns one T cell receptor (beta chain) sequence. Its specificity is unknown. Pools of viral peptides were used by the ViraFEST assay to expand antigen-specific CD4+ T cells ahead of sequencing. Cultured cells yielded isolated CD4+ T cells after 10 days. Vaccine recipients lacked prior SARS-CoV-2 infection and had negative nucleocapsid antibodies. In the cultures, half the medium was exchanged for IL-2 medium on days 3 and 7. This table comes from immunoSEQ multiplex PCR, and its TCRdb copy is limited to in-frame clones, with some not included. This sample has about 27,000 clones, with 73% found just once. CDR3 length: 15 residues. Germline V gene sequence: CDR1 KGHDR, CDR2 SFDVKD. The germline V and J ends were trimmed by 5 bases and 2 bases, with 15 bases remaining between them. The data originate from a study of vaccination effects on CD4 cells after COVID-19. Study findings and constraints: Of the vaccine-induced clones from healthy vaccinees, merely 1 of 255 recognized common cold coronaviruses as well.

This sequence joins TRBV24-1 and TRBJ2-7; a weak D match, TRBD2 (6 bases). The TCR originated in a human donor who received a COVID-19 vaccine. The sequenced sample was CD4+ T cells from PBMCs cultured with HCoV-NL63 spike peptides, obtained before COVID-19 vaccination. In DNA, the CDR3 is TGTGCCACCAGTGGTACCGGGACTCTCGCCTACGAGCAGTACTTC. Its translation: CATSGTGTLAYEQYF.